This T cell receptor (beta chain) was recorded in a study of T cells after yellow fever vaccination. Turning to the study itself: Any fraction with a low cell number was prepared using SMART-Seq v4 Ultra Low Input. Study conclusions and caveats: Post-booster reappearance was seen for most primary-vaccination clones (around 96% CD4, roughly 86% CD8).

CDR1 SGHTA and CDR2 FQGNSA come from the germline V gene. The V end was cut by 1 base, the J end by 0 bases, with 10 bases between. CDR3 length equals 16 residues. A universal primer site and UMIs were added as TCR cDNA was made by 5'RACE template switching. TCRdb analysed the 5' RACE reads with MiXCR anew, one entry per CDR3 protein. This table has over 45,000 distinct CDR3 sequences, approximately 7% appearing once. The table lists this clonotype with many counts. Its antigen is undetermined. This TCR derives from a man younger than 35 who received the YFV17D yellow fever vaccine. V usage is TRBV7-2 and J usage is TRBJ1-5; D is undetermined. This specimen was CD8+ T cells sorted from PBMCs, taken on the day of the first yellow fever vaccination. CDR3 sequence reads: CASSLVGQYSNQPQHF. CDR3 sequence (DNA): TGTGCCAGCAGCTTAGTTGGCCAATATAGCAATCAGCCCCAGCATTTT.